This section outlines one T cell receptor (beta chain) sequence together with its context. Its specificity is not known. Every participating donor gave one draw, a heparinised blood sample averaging around 120 mL. The purity of all sorted populations exceeded 95%. The data stem from a study of beta chain features in type 1 diabetes. Study background: There were approximately 100,000,000 sorted cells examined across all samples. Study results and limitations: Shorter TCRB CDR3s, moderately but significantly so, were found in Type 1 diabetes patients in all four CD4+ subsets. Overrepresentation of cells with high TCR expression could result from cDNA sequencing.

What was sequenced were expressed TCRB transcripts, since all of the isolated RNA had been reverse transcribed. Here immunoSEQ multiplex PCR was the method, and the copy in TCRdb shows in-frame clones only, minus some. This sample has 20,000 to 25,000 clones; under 75% occur once, and the top ten carry under 0.45%. The CDR3 has 14 residues. CDR1 is MDHEN and CDR2 is SYDVKM in the germline V gene. Sequences were obtained from stem cell memory CD4+ T cells from blood. The V call is TRBV28, the J call TRBJ2-5; the D is unclear. The DNA end is a closer match to TRBJ2-7, so the J assignment may be wrong. This TCR was sampled from a man between 18 and 29 years old with type 1 diabetes. CDR3 coding DNA: TGTGCCAGCAGTTTACCCGGTAATACCTACGAGCAGTACTTC. It specifies CASSLPGNTYEQYF.